A single sample gave rise to the 26 T cell receptor beta chains below, sequenced in a study of control samples from healthy donors and cancer patients. Profiling relied on immunoSEQ multiplex PCR, and the TCRdb table lists in-frame clones only, not all of them. This sample has around 92,000 clones, with roughly 86% found just once. The specimen sequenced was blood. Every receptor here comes from a man aged 55 to 69 in good health.

The V call is TRBV7-9, the J call TRBJ1-4; D remains unclear. The CDR3 is made up of 17 amino acids. Trimming took 0 bases from V and 0 from J, leaving 11 bases between them. Germline V gene data show CDR1 as SEHNR and CDR2 as FQNEAQ (reference sequence). CDR3 sequence (DNA): TGTGCCAGCAGCTTAGCGCTTTCTGGCCCAACTAATGAAAAACTGTTTTTT. Protein product: CASSLALSGPTNEKLFF.

The chain carries TRBV18 and TRBJ1-1; D uncertain. Germline values: CDR1 KGHSH, CDR2 LQKENI. Deletions cut 2 bases from V and 1 base from J, with 11 bases between. CDR3 length equals 15 residues. CDR3 amino acids: CASSPVQIRNTEAFF. The CDR3 region has the DNA TGTGCCAGCTCACCAGTACAGATTAGGAACACTGAAGCTTTCTTT.

The chain recombines TRBV28 with TRBJ1-5, with 7 bases matching TRBD1. With V trimmed by 11 bases and J by 3 bases, 4 bases remained unmatched. The length of the CDR3 is 12 residues. CDR1 and CDR2 (germline): MDHEN, SYDVKM. CDR3 protein: CAGQVANQPQHF. The CDR3 nucleotides are TGTGCCGGACAGGTTGCCAATCAGCCCCAGCATTTT. The whole variable domain, remainder taken from reference TRBV28 and TRBJ1-5, is DVKVTQSSRYLVKRTGEKVFLECVQDMDHENMFWYRQDPGLGLRLIYFSYDVKMKEKGDIPEGYSVSREKKERFSLILESASTNQTSMYLCAGQVANQPQHFGDGTRLSIL.

CDR3 coding DNA: TGTGCCAGCAGTTTATCAGGGGGCGGGATGGACACTGAAGCTTTCTTT. This codes for CASSLSGGGMDTEAFF. The V and J genes are TRBV28 and TRBJ1-1; 8 nucleotides agree with TRBD1. Per the germline V gene, CDR1 is MDHEN and CDR2 is SYDVKM. This CDR3 is 16 amino acids long. Trimming took 1 base from V and 3 from J; bases not matched to a gene: 7.

The chain uses TRBV27 and TRBJ2-2, with D perhaps TRBD2 (5 bases). Germline V gives CDR1 MNHEY, CDR2 SMNVEV (reference sequence). The CDR3 length is 16 residues. With 6 bases removed from V and 8 bases from J, the gap between germline ends came to 22 bases. CDR3 in amino acids: CASSSLFVTTTGELFF. The CDR3 DNA follows: TGTGCCAGCAGCTCCCTTTTCGTGACTACCACGGGGGAGCTGTTTTTT.

The rearrangement uses TRBV19 and TRBJ2-2; D unresolved. The CDR3 covers 12 residues. Germline V gives CDR1 LNHDA, CDR2 SQIVND (reference sequence). V lost 5 bases and J lost 2, with 3 bases in between. CDR3 loop: CASSLNTGELFF. The CDR3 bases are TGTGCCAGTAGTTTAAACACCGGGGAGCTGTTTTTT.

The genes are TRBV12-5 and TRBJ1-1, with no clear D. In germline, CDR1 is LGHNT, CDR2 FRNRAP. Trimming left V 8 bases short and J 3 bases short, with 10 bases between. CDR3 length: 12 residues. CDR3 loop: CASSGWDTEAFF. The CDR3 bases are TGTGCTAGTAGTGGATGGGACACTGAAGCTTTCTTT.

The chain uses TRBV6-5 and TRBJ1-4, with D perhaps TRBD1 (5 bases). Germline lookup yields CDR1 MNHEY and CDR2 SVGAGI. Trimming took off 10 bases at V and 0 bases at J, with 9 bases between the two ends. The CDR3 extends over 13 amino acids. The CDR3 loop reads CATTGPTNEKLFF. CDR3 nucleotides: TGTGCCACTACAGGTCCAACTAATGAAAAACTGTTTTTT.

The chain combines TRBV27 with TRBJ2-7, with 7 bases that match TRBD1. This CDR3 comprises 13 residues. Per the germline V gene, CDR1 is MNHEY and CDR2 is SMNVEV (reference sequence). The ends lost 4 bases at V and 0 bases at J; junction bases unmatched: 0. CDR3 nucleotides: TGTGCCAGCAGTTGGGACAGCTCCTACGAGCAGTACTTC. It encodes CASSWDSSYEQYF.

This sequence joins TRBV5-1 and TRBJ2-3; a weak D match, TRBD2 (6 bases). V gave up 1 base and J gave up 1 base, with 10 bases separating them. The germline V gene has CDR1 SGHRS and CDR2 YFSETQ. The CDR3 runs to 15 residues. The CDR3 protein is CASSLPTGGTDTQYF. In DNA form, the CDR3 reads TGCGCCAGCAGCTTGCCGACGGGGGGCACAGATACGCAGTATTTT.

The V call is TRBV15, the J call TRBJ2-7; D is perhaps TRBD1 or TRBD2 (5 bases each). The CDR3 has 17 residues. Trimming left V 0 bases short and J 2 bases short, with 17 bases between. The germline V gene encodes CDR1 LNHNV and CDR2 YYDKDF (reference sequence). CDR3 nucleotides: TGTGCCACCAGCAGAGAGGAAGGGACCAAAGGAACCTACGAGCAGTACTTC. Protein sequence: CATSREEGTKGTYEQYF.

The CDR3 nucleotides read TGCAGTGCTAGTAGCCTAGCGGGAGCCCAAGAGACCCAGTACTTC. Amino acid sequence: CSASSLAGAQETQYF. The gene calls are TRBV20-1 and TRBJ2-5; 10 bases match TRBD2. The germline V gene has CDR1 DFQATT and CDR2 SNEGSKA (reference sequence). The CDR3 extends over 15 amino acids. V shed 3 bases and J 1 base; nucleotides not matched to a gene: 5.

This chain links TRBV15 with TRBJ2-5; 12 nucleotides agree with TRBD2. CDR1 is LNHNV, CDR2 YYDKDF, per germline (reference sequence). V lost 6 bases to trimming and J lost 2 bases; unmatched junction nucleotides: 16. The CDR3 length is 19 residues. The CDR3 nucleotides are TGTGCCACCAGAGATCCTAAGGGACTAGCGGGCCACAATCAAGAGACCCAGTACTTC. Protein product: CATRDPKGLAGHNQETQYF.

The chain recombines TRBV5-1 with TRBJ1-1; maybe TRBD1 (5 bases). In germline, CDR1 is SGHRS, CDR2 YFSETQ. The CDR3 spans 13 residues. The V end lost 0 bases, the J end lost 5 bases, and 8 bases lay between the germline ends. The CDR3 DNA reads TGCGCCAGCAGCTTGGTGGGGGATACTGAAGCTTTCTTT. Amino acids: CASSLVGDTEAFF.

The V call is TRBV19, the J call TRBJ2-3; maybe TRBD1 (6 bases). Trimming removed 3 bases from V and 6 bases from J, with 19 bases in between. The CDR3 is 16 residues long. Germline CDR1 LNHDA, CDR2 SQIVND (reference sequence). CDR3 amino acids: CASSMLGTYLTDTQYF. The CDR3 region has the DNA TGTGCCAGTAGTATGTTGGGGACATATTTGACGGATACGCAGTATTTT.

The chain recombines TRBV25-1 with TRBJ2-7; D is perhaps TRBD1 or TRBD2 (6 bases each). The CDR3 is 13 residues long. Per the germline V gene, CDR1 is MGHDK and CDR2 is SYGVNS. Trimming took off 6 bases at V and 9 bases at J, with 18 bases between the two ends. As DNA, the CDR3 is TGTGCCAGCAGCCAGACGGGGGCAGGCGGGCAGTACTTC. It specifies CASSQTGAGGQYF.

J is TRBJ1-5 and V is TRBV3-1 (or the pseudogene TRBV3-2), with D hard to call. Trimming took 4 bases from V and 6 from J, leaving 13 bases between them. Germline-derived CDR1 and CDR2 are LGHDT and YNNKEL (reference sequence). The length of the CDR3 is 14 residues. The CDR3 loop is CASSPSMISQPQHF. In DNA, the CDR3 is TGTGCCAGCAGCCCTTCCATGATATCTCAGCCCCAGCATTTT.

The chain is built from TRBV24-1 and TRBJ1-5; 8 bases line up with TRBD1. Germline V CDR1 and CDR2: KGHDR, SFDVKD. The V gene end was trimmed by 2 bases and the J gene end by 3 bases; junction bases not matched to a gene: 5. The CDR3 has 16 amino acids. The CDR3 sequence is CATSDSRGHLNQPQHF. DNA of the CDR3: TGTGCCACCAGTGATTCCAGGGGGCACCTCAATCAGCCCCAGCATTTT.

CDR3 protein: CASSFKTGVVTYEQFF. CDR3 sequence (DNA): TGTGCCAGCAGTTTTAAAACAGGGGTAGTGACATATGAGCAGTTCTTC. V is TRBV28 and J is TRBJ2-1, with 7 bases matching TRBD1. CDR1 is MDHEN and CDR2 is SYDVKM in the germline V gene. The CDR3 runs 16 residues. With 3 bases clipped from V and 8 bases from J, the junction kept 13 bases outside the gene matches. Full variable domain (outside the CDR3, taken from reference TRBV28 and TRBJ2-1): DVKVTQSSRYLVKRTGEKVFLECVQDMDHENMFWYRQDPGLGLRLIYFSYDVKMKEKGDIPEGYSVSREKKERFSLILESASTNQTSMYLCASSFKTGVVTYEQFFGPGTRLTVL.

The chain carries TRBV10-3 and TRBJ1-4; maybe TRBD1 (6 bases). CDR3 size: 14 residues. V dropped 4 bases and J dropped 5 bases, with 11 bases sitting between them. CDR1 and CDR2 from the germline V gene are ENHRY and SYGVKD. CDR3 amino acids: CAISVGRGNEKLFF. DNA of the CDR3: TGTGCCATCAGTGTGGGCAGGGGCAATGAAAAACTGTTTTTT.

The rearrangement uses TRBV20-1 and TRBJ1-2; 7 positions match TRBD1. The CDR3 consists of 14 residues. The trim removed 3 bases at V and 4 bases at J, leaving 8 bases unmatched. Germline assignment: CDR1 DFQATT and CDR2 SNEGSKA (reference sequence). The CDR3 DNA is TGCAGTGCTAGTTGGGACAGCACATTCTATGGCTACACCTTC. It specifies CSASWDSTFYGYTF.

Regarding this clone: The same CDR3 can be traced to other DNA sequences in this sample. The chain joins TRBV28 to TRBJ2-2; D not resolved. Germline CDR1 MDHEN, CDR2 SYDVKM. The CDR3 is 12 amino acids. Deletions cut 5 bases from V and 2 bases from J, with 3 bases between. The CDR3 sequence is CASSQNTGELFF. For the CDR3, the DNA is TGTGCCAGCAGTCAAAACACCGGGGAGCTGTTTTTT. Full variable domain (missing parts from reference TRBV28 and TRBJ2-2): DVKVTQSSRYLVKRTGEKVFLECVQDMDHENMFWYRQDPGLGLRLIYFSYDVKMKEKGDIPEGYSVSREKKERFSLILESASTNQTSMYLCASSQNTGELFFGEGSRLTVL.

The chain's CDR3 is CASSQSVLSYEQYF. The CDR3 DNA reads as TGTGCCAGCAGCCAATCGGTCCTCTCCTACGAGCAGTACTTC. The chain has TRBV16 and TRBJ2-7; no clear D. V gave up 0 bases and J gave up 0 bases, with 6 bases separating them. Germline CDR1 KGHSY, CDR2 FQNENV. CDR3 size: 14 residues.

The chain has TRBV5-1 and TRBJ2-5; D unresolved. The CDR3 extends over 15 amino acids. Looked up from germline, CDR1 is SGHRS and CDR2 is YFSETQ. V was clipped by 0 bases and J by 5 bases, with 14 bases between them. The CDR3 sequence is CASSLGAVQDETQYF. CDR3 DNA: TGCGCCAGCAGCTTGGGTGCGGTCCAGGATGAGACCCAGTACTTC.

This clone came up a few times. The CDR3 loop reads CASSIGWGEQYF. CDR3 sequence (DNA): TGTGCCAGTAGTATTGGGTGGGGCGAGCAGTACTTC. The chain uses TRBV19 and TRBJ2-7, with D hard to call. CDR1 and CDR2 from the germline V gene are LNHDA and SQIVND (reference sequence). V shed 3 bases and J shed 6 bases, with 9 bases lying between them. This CDR3 comprises 12 residues.

The V and J genes are TRBV5-1 and TRBJ2-7; D not resolved. Trimming took 10 bases from V and 2 from J, leaving 22 bases between them. The CDR3 is made up of 15 amino acids. Germline V CDR1 and CDR2: SGHRS, YFSETQ. CDR3 in DNA: TGCGCCCCCGTCGAACCTGGTACAAACACCTACGAGCAGTACTTC. Encoded protein: CAPVEPGTNTYEQYF.